Listed here is a single T cell receptor beta chain. This clonotype has ten or more counts. Its antigen is still unknown. No base quality information exists; no much larger clone differs at one position. This specimen belongs to a study of blood T cells in healthy people across ages (dated by TCRdb to 2014 to 2015). Some background on the complete study: In model experiments, roughly one uniquely barcoded TCR beta cDNA molecule per two T cells was captured by template switching. To avoid experimental bias, donors of different ages were distributed randomly across sequencing lanes. The study measured age-related changes in TCR beta repertoire diversity using deep sequencing normalized with unique cDNA molecular identifiers. Two additional independent replicas of 1 million unique cDNA reads from the same blood draw were analyzed for two donors (one aged 18 to 30 and one aged 80 or older). The donors were divided into four age groups: young (average around 15 years), middle-aged (about 40), aged (around 67) and long-lived (roughly 88). Overall study outcomes, separate from this receptor: Bulk unsorted PBMC profiling prevented conclusive comparison of naive and antigen-experienced compartments. A strong correlation was found between observed TCR beta diversity and the percentage of naive T cells measured by flow cytometry. Estimates of total diversity from one million sequenced T cells were regarded as lower bounds and underestimates. The CMV infection status of donors was not known, potentially confounding age-related changes in expanded clonotypes. As age increased, observed TCR beta diversity per million T cells dropped in a roughly linear way, and a significant reduction was already evident by age 40. The long-lived group showed more naive CD4+ T cells, fewer expanded clones and increased TCR diversity than the aged group, suggesting age selection.

Preparation of the library involved 5' RACE. Sequencing was carried out with an Illumina HiSeq 2500. A second PCR of about 7 to 12 cycles was performed with a sample-barcoded 5' primer and a J-beta primer mix. A unique molecular identifier was introduced onto each TCR beta cDNA molecule by a template-switch 5' adaptor carrying 12 random nucleotides. Each sample yielded at least 2.5 million CDR3-containing paired-end reads. The Mint cDNA synthesis kit, primed by a TRBC-specific oligonucleotide, was used to synthesize first-strand cDNA from all RNA. All cDNA was treated with uracil-DNA glycosylase and then went through a first 18-cycle PCR with the universal primers M1SS and BC2_uni_R. The paper's processing steps were these. For normalization, 1 million high-quality reads, each with a distinct molecular identifier, were randomly selected from each sample. Instead of being binned into consensus sequences, reads with shared molecular identifiers were discarded. MiTCR, set to a Q25 quality threshold and the strictest error-elimination algorithm, was used for CDR3 identification, clonotype clustering and error correction. A nonparametric unseen species model with Euler transformation was used to estimate a lower bound on total TCR beta diversity. TCRdb redid the processing of the public reads, applying fastp at Q25 and MiXCR, and retained in-frame beta chains. Each entry is one CDR3 protein sequence, shown with its most common DNA and genes. TCRdb assigned the V and J calls; the authors' analysis was not used. The sample table shows over a million distinct CDR3 sequences, and 35% to 45% are seen once. Together, the top ten hold around 8% of the sample.

The donors were roughly 39 Caucasian individuals from Russia, aged 6 to 90 years, who were systemically healthy. Each donor gave approximately 10 milliliters of peripheral blood, collected into EDTA-treated Vacutainer tubes. Ficoll-Paque density-gradient centrifugation was used to isolate PBMCs, with at least 7 million obtained per sample. Trizol reagent was used to extract total RNA from PBMCs, with at least 6 micrograms per sample. Naive CD45RAhigh/CD27high T cell percentages were measured by flow cytometry on a PBMC aliquot from every donor. The CDR3, from cysteine to phenylalanine, totals 13 residues. Of all the DNA, just the CDR3 is kept, 39 bases in frame from base 1. The germline V gene sets CDR1 to MNHNS and CDR2 to SASEGT. The junction shows trimming of 4 bases on V and 2 bases on J, and the gene matches do not reach 2 bases of it.

The sequence was collected from a woman aged 18-29 years in good health. The rearrangement combines TRBV6-1 with TRBJ2-7, with 7 bases matching TRBD1. The source material was blood. The nucleotide sequence is given as TGTGCCAGCAGTGTGGGGACAGCCTACGAGCAGTACTTC. The translation is CASSVGTAYEQYF.